Presented here are 17 T cell receptor beta chains from one specimen sequenced in a study of CD8 T cells in Susac syndrome. The authors reverse transcribed roughly 0.45 to 1 ug RNA with random hexamers. A single record per CDR3 protein comes from TCRdb applying MiXCR to the immunoSEQ multiplex PCR reads. This table holds some 120,000 distinct CDR3 sequences, around 94% found once. Sequenced sample: CD8+ T cells from PBMCs. The receptors stem from a human donor with Susac syndrome.

The V call is TRBV10-3, the J call TRBJ2-3; 7 bases line up with TRBD1. This CDR3 comprises 12 residues. The V and J ends lost 5 bases and 6 bases, in that order; junction bases with no gene match: 2. Germline V gene data show CDR1 as ENHRY and CDR2 as SYGVKD. The CDR3 loop is CAISPQGDTQYF. In DNA form, the CDR3 reads TGTGCCATCAGTCCACAGGGGGATACGCAGTATTTT.

V usage is TRBV4-3 and J usage is TRBJ2-3, with TRBD2 identical over 12 bases. This CDR3 has 18 amino acids. With V trimmed by 0 bases and J by 0 bases, 4 bases remained unmatched. CDR1 and CDR2 (germline): LGHNA, YSLEER. The CDR3 sequence is CASSQDGLAGISTDTQYF. CDR3 nucleotides: TGCGCCAGCAGCCAAGATGGACTAGCGGGGATTAGCACAGATACGCAGTATTTT.

This clonotype was detected once. No conserved phenylalanine or tryptophan is present at the end of the CDR3, so a read error is the likely explanation. The rearrangement uses TRBV7-9 and TRBJ2-3; TRBD1 might be the D (6 bases). In germline, CDR1 is SEHNR, CDR2 FQNEAQ (reference sequence). The CDR3 consists of 15 residues. The ends were cut back, 2 bases at V and 0 bases at J, with 9 bases in the middle. CDR3 sequence: CASSLRTASTDTQYS. In DNA form, the CDR3 reads TGTGCCAGCAGCTTAAGGACAGCGAGCACAGATACGCAGTATTCT.

The rearrangement uses TRBV30 and TRBJ1-2; no firm D call. Trimming left V 5 bases short and J 7 bases short, with 11 bases between. In germline, CDR1 is GTSNPN, CDR2 SVGIG (reference sequence). The CDR3 totals 11 residues. The CDR3 here is CAWGGMGGYTF. The CDR3 DNA reads TGTGCCTGGGGAGGCATGGGTGGCTACACCTTC.

CDR3 sequence (DNA): TGTGCCAGCAGCTTAGATACAGGGGGTCGCAATCAGCCCCAGCATTTT. It codes for CASSLDTGGRNQPQHF. The genes are TRBV7-6 and TRBJ1-5; TRBD1 matches 8 bases. V lost 1 base, J lost 2 bases, and 4 bases stayed unmatched. From germline, CDR1 is SGHVS and CDR2 FNYEAQ. The CDR3 is 16 amino acids.

This sequence joins TRBV30 and TRBJ2-3, with TRBD2 identical over 10 bases. V was pared by 4 bases and J by 2 bases, with 9 bases of the junction left unmatched. CDR1 and CDR2 (germline): GTSNPN, SVGIG (reference sequence). The CDR3 runs to 16 residues. The CDR3 sequence is CAWTPGTSEHTDTQYF. The CDR3 nucleotides are TGTGCCTGGACCCCTGGGACTAGCGAGCACACAGATACGCAGTATTTT.

The chain uses TRBV20-1 and TRBJ1-3; no clear D. The V gene's germline CDR1 is DFQATT and CDR2 SNEGSKA (reference sequence). The CDR3 runs 14 residues. Between the trimmed V and J ends, which lost 6 bases and 1 base, there was a span of 13 bases. The CDR3 reads CSAKITASGNTIYF. The CDR3 DNA follows: TGCAGTGCAAAGATTACAGCGTCTGGAAACACCATATATTTT.

The V gene is TRBV30, the J gene TRBJ2-4; 7 nucleotides agree with TRBD2. J was trimmed by 0 bases and V by 0 bases; bases with no gene match: 5. The CDR3 spans 16 residues. The germline V gene encodes CDR1 GTSNPN and CDR2 SVGIG (reference sequence). The CDR3: CAWSVAAGVAKNIQYF. The CDR3 coding sequence is TGTGCCTGGAGTGTAGCCGCGGGGGTAGCCAAAAACATTCAGTACTTC.

The CDR3 coding sequence is TGCGCCAGCAGCCAAGTCTACGGGAACCCGGACACTGAAGCTTTCTTT. It is translated as CASSQVYGNPDTEAFF. The chain recombines TRBV4-1 with TRBJ1-1; no clear D. The CDR3 has 16 residues. The V gene lost 1 base and the J gene lost 3 bases, with 15 bases spanning the gap. The germline V gene has CDR1 MGHRA and CDR2 YSYEKL.

This sequence joins TRBV9 and TRBJ1-1; TRBD1 matches 9 bases. In germline, CDR1 is SGDLS, CDR2 YYNGEE. This CDR3 is 16 amino acids long. J gave up 3 bases and V 5 bases, and 11 bases lay outside the gene matches. CDR3 nucleotides: TGTGCCAGCAGTCCAGGAGACTGGACAGGGGACACTGAAGCTTTCTTT. It yields the protein CASSPGDWTGDTEAFF. Combining the CDR3 with reference TRBV9 and TRBJ1-1 gives the whole variable domain DSGVTQTPKHLITATGQRVTLRCSPRSGDLSVYWYQQSLDQGLQFLIQYYNGEERAKGNILERFSAQQFPDLHSELNLSSLELGDSALYFCASSPGDWTGDTEAFFGQGTRLTVV.

The chain couples TRBV3-1 to TRBJ2-7; 8 positions agree with TRBD2. V lost 0 bases, J lost 7 bases, and 5 bases stayed unmatched. The germline V gene has CDR1 LGHDT and CDR2 YNNKEL (reference sequence). The CDR3 runs to 14 residues. The chain's CDR3 is CASSQDRLAREQYF. As DNA, the CDR3 is TGTGCCAGCAGCCAAGATCGACTAGCGAGAGAGCAGTACTTC.

The chain couples TRBV29-1 to TRBJ1-1; D is uncertain. Trimming cost V 2 bases and J 1 base, with 5 bases left between them. Germline CDR1 is SQVTM and CDR2 is ANQGSEA. There are 12 residues in the CDR3. CDR3: CSVETGNTEAFF. The CDR3 coding sequence is TGCAGCGTTGAAACTGGGAACACTGAAGCTTTCTTT.

This clonotype was counted a single time. No conserved phenylalanine or tryptophan is present at the end of the CDR3, so a read error is the likely explanation. The DNA is omitted, as the CDR3 cannot be located on it reliably, and the CDR3 follows TCRdb's listing. V gene TRBV20-1 combines with J gene TRBJ2-1; the D call TRBD2 from the table was never checked on the DNA. Termini included, the CDR3 measures 10 amino acids. The germline V gene has CDR1 DFQATT and CDR2 SNEGSKA (reference sequence). CDR3 loop: CSALTGLGVL.

V is TRBV9 and J is TRBJ1-3; a possible D gene is TRBD1 (6 bases). CDR1 SGDLS and CDR2 YYNGEE come from the germline V gene. CDR3 length: 18 amino acids. With 4 bases removed from V and 0 bases from J, the gap between germline ends came to 20 bases. The CDR3 DNA reads as TGTGCCAGCAGCCCGAGTGGGCCGGACAGCTTCTCTGGAAACACCATATATTTT. It specifies CASSPSGPDSFSGNTIYF.

V is TRBV5-6 and J is TRBJ2-5; no definite D call. The CDR3 consists of 13 residues. The germline gives CDR1 SGHDT, CDR2 YYEEEE. The V gene lost 3 bases and the J gene lost 4 bases, with 10 bases spanning the gap. This chain's CDR3 is CASSYPSLETQYF. Here the CDR3 DNA reads TGTGCCAGCAGCTACCCTAGTTTAGAGACCCAGTACTTC.

This clonotype was detected once. The chain links TRBV19 to TRBJ1-1; D not resolved. There are 13 residues in the CDR3. V lost 7 bases and J 5 bases, leaving 14 bases between the germline ends. Germline-derived CDR1 and CDR2 are LNHDA and SQIVND (reference sequence). In nucleotides, the CDR3 is TGTGCCAGTATGACGGCGGTCGGGACTGAAGCTTTCTTT. Its protein product is CASMTAVGTEAFF.

This clonotype was counted once. The rearrangement links TRBV9 to TRBJ1-2; 8 nucleotides align to TRBD1. The CDR3 consists of 16 residues. V was pared by 0 bases and J by 4 bases, with 8 bases of the junction left unmatched. Germline V gene sequence: CDR1 SGDLS, CDR2 YYNGEE. As DNA, the CDR3 is TGTGCCAGCAGCGTAGCTGGAGGACAGGGAGGCTATGGCTACACCTTC. Protein product: CASSVAGGQGGYGYTF.